This T cell receptor (beta chain) was found in a study of blood T cell repertoires in COVID-19. Background on the study: In each case, the material was cDNA or gDNA derived from T cells, B-cell-depleted T cells, or PBMCs.

Using immunoSEQ multiplex PCR, the repertoire was profiled, and TCRdb retains in-frame clones only, with some absent. This sample carries around 130,000 clones, less than 85% of them seen once, and the ten largest clones take 12%. CDR1 and CDR2 from the germline V gene are MNHEY and SVGAGI. This CDR3 contains 12 residues. Trimming cost V 8 bases and J 1 base; bases outside gene matches: 0. The V and J genes are TRBV6-5 and TRBJ2-3, with TRBD2 matching 7 bases. The sequence was collected from a woman aged 55-69 years with acute or convalescent COVID-19. Sample: peripheral blood. The CDR3 region is CASGGGTDTQYF. In DNA, the CDR3 is TGTGCCAGCGGGGGGGGCACAGATACGCAGTATTTT.